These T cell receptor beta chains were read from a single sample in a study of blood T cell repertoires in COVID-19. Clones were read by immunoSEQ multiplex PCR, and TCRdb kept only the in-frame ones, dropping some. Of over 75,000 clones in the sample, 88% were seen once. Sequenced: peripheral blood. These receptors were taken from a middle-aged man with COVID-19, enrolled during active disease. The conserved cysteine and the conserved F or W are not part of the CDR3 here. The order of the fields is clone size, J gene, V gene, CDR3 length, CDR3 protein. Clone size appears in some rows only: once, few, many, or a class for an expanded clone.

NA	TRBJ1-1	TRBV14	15	ASSQDRRLGQYTEAF
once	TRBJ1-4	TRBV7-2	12	ASSLSRMDEKLF
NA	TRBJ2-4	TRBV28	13	ASRAFRLAKNIQY
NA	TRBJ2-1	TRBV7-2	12	ASSLVGSYNEQF
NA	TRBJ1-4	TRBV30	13	AWSTQGQGFEKLF
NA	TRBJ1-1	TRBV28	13	ASSLNRGRSTEAF
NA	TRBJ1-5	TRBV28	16	ASSFQGPRVMGNQPQH
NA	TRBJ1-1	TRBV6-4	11	ASSATQNTEAF
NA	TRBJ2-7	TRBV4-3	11	ASSQDTGAEQY
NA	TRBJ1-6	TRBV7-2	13	ASSSATGGGSPLH
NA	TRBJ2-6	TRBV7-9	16	ASSLFGTLSSGANVLT
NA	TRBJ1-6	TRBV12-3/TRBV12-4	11	ASRETQGSPLH
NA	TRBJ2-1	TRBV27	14	ASHTNPGTRINEQF
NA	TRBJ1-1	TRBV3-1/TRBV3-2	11	ASSQSGSTEAF
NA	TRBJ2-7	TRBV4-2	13	ASSQDGLVGYEQY
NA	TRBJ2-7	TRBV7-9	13	ASSAQTGTVREQY
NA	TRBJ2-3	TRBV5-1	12	ASSLETFTDTQY
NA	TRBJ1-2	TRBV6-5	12	ASSYSRGNYGYT
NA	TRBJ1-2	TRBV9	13	ASSVSWGANYGYT
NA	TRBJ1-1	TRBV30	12	AWSVAIEFSEAF